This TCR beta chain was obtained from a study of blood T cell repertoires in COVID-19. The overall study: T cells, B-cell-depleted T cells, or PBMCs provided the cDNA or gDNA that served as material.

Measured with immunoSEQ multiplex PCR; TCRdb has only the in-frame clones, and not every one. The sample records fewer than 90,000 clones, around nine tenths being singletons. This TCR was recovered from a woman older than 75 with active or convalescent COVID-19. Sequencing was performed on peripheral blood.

The CDR3 loop reads CASSLAQTGLYGYTF. The CDR3 coding sequence is TGTGCCAGCAGCTTAGCCCAGACAGGCCTATATGGCTACACCTTC. The gene calls are TRBV11-2 and TRBJ1-2; TRBD1 might be the D (6 bases). The CDR3 totals 15 residues. Germline assignment: CDR1 SGHAT and CDR2 FQNNGV. Deletions cut 1 base from V and 5 bases from J, with 14 bases between.